The 10 T cell receptor beta chains below were found in one sample sequenced in a study of shared clonotypes between healthy human individuals. Produced via immunoSEQ multiplex PCR; TCRdb's table is partial and in-frame only. Here the sample spans roughly 2 million clones, 90% to 97% being singletons. The source material was naive CD4+ T cells sorted from blood. Subset denoted: CD45RA+ positively selected. All receptors derive from a man aged 18 to 30 in good health.

The gene calls are TRBV25-1 and TRBJ1-1; 9 bases are a match to TRBD1. From germline, CDR1 is MGHDK and CDR2 SYGVNS. The CDR3 is 14 residues long. With 6 bases clipped from V and 1 base from J, the junction kept 3 bases outside the gene matches. Here the CDR3 reads CASRHRGPNTEAFF. CDR3 bases: TGTGCCAGCAGACACAGGGGGCCGAACACTGAAGCTTTCTTT. Full variable domain (missing parts from reference TRBV25-1 and TRBJ1-1): EADIYQTPRYLVIGTGKKITLECSQTMGHDKMYWYQQDPGMELHLIHYSYGVNSTEKGDLSSESTVSRIRTEHFPLTLESARPSHTSQYLCASRHRGPNTEAFFGQGTRLTVV.

As for this clone: In the same sample, other DNA sequences code for this CDR3. This chain connects TRBV18 to TRBJ1-2; D ambiguous. Germline CDR1 and CDR2: KGHSH and LQKENI. The CDR3 is 13 residues long. The V gene lost 3 bases and the J gene lost 2 bases, with 7 bases spanning the gap. The CDR3 loop is CASSPTENYGYTF. The CDR3 region has the DNA TGTGCCAGCTCACCCACAGAGAACTATGGCTACACCTTC.

This chain's CDR3 is CASSGGQFYGYTF. In nucleotides, the CDR3 is TGTGCCAGCTCGGGGGGACAGTTCTATGGCTACACCTTC. This chain joins TRBV18 and TRBJ1-2; 7 nucleotides match TRBD1. Trimming at V came to 6 bases and at J to 4 bases, leaving 5 bases not matched to a gene. From germline, CDR1 is KGHSH and CDR2 LQKENI. This CDR3 is 13 amino acids long.

The rearrangement uses TRBV4-1 and TRBJ2-5; 12 bases align to TRBD2. Per germline, CDR1 MGHRA and CDR2 YSYEKL. This CDR3 has 15 amino acids. V trimming: 4 bases; J trimming: 1 base; junction bases outside the gene matches: 1. CDR3 DNA sequence: TGCGCCAGCAGCCGACTAGCGGGGGCCCAAGAGACCCAGTACTTC. It specifies CASSRLAGAQETQYF.

The chain is built from TRBV5-6 and TRBJ2-7; D not certain. CDR3 length equals 15 residues. V lost 0 bases to trimming and J lost 2 bases, with 12 bases between them. Germline V gene data show CDR1 as SGHDT and CDR2 as YYEEEE. CDR3 in DNA: TGTGCCAGCAGCTTGGGTCCGGGTGAGACCTACGAGCAGTACTTC. Protein: CASSLGPGETYEQYF.

The chain uses TRBV6-5 and TRBJ2-5; the D gene could be TRBD1 or TRBD2 (5 bases each). V lost 5 bases and J lost 5, with 15 bases in between. The CDR3 spans 14 residues. Germline loops: CDR1 MNHEY, CDR2 SVGAGI. CDR3 region: CASSNLGVIETQYF. As DNA, the CDR3 is TGTGCCAGCAGTAATCTGGGGGTGATCGAGACCCAGTACTTC.

The CDR3 here is CASSPTTGTGGYF. The CDR3 DNA sequence: TGTGCCAGCTCACCTACAACCGGGACGGGTGGTTACTTC. This rearrangement joins TRBV18 to TRBJ2-4; either TRBD1 or TRBD2 may supply D (5 bases each). Between the trimmed V and J ends, which lost 3 bases and 16 bases, there was a span of 19 bases. This CDR3 is 13 amino acids long. CDR1 is KGHSH, CDR2 LQKENI, per germline.

J is TRBJ2-7 and V is TRBV28, with D possibly TRBD1 on 6 matching bases. Deletions cut 6 bases from V and 6 bases from J, with 18 bases between. CDR1 is MDHEN and CDR2 is SYDVKM in the germline V gene. The CDR3 contains 14 residues. CDR3 loop: CASRGTGWWGEQYF. The CDR3 coding sequence is TGTGCCAGCAGGGGAACAGGGTGGTGGGGCGAGCAGTACTTC.

Comments on this clone: The germline gene is not matched at one end of the junction; a read error may be the cause. The chain links TRBV28 to TRBJ1-2, with D possibly TRBD1 on 5 matching bases. The CDR3 runs 14 residues. Germline assignment: CDR1 MDHEN and CDR2 SYDVKM. The CDR3 region has the DNA TGTGCCAGCAGTCCAGGGATGATAGTCTATAGCTACACCTTC. Translation gives CASSPGMIVYSYTF.

The chain carries TRBV6-5 and TRBJ1-2, with TRBD1 as a possible D gene (5 bases). Trimming shortened V by 6 bases and J by 7 bases, and 15 bases separated the two germline ends. Germline V lookup: CDR1 MNHEY, CDR2 SVGAGI. The length of the CDR3 is 13 residues. The CDR3 protein is CASSPAGPSGYTF. The CDR3 nucleotides read TGTGCCAGCAGCCCGGCAGGGCCCTCTGGCTACACCTTC.